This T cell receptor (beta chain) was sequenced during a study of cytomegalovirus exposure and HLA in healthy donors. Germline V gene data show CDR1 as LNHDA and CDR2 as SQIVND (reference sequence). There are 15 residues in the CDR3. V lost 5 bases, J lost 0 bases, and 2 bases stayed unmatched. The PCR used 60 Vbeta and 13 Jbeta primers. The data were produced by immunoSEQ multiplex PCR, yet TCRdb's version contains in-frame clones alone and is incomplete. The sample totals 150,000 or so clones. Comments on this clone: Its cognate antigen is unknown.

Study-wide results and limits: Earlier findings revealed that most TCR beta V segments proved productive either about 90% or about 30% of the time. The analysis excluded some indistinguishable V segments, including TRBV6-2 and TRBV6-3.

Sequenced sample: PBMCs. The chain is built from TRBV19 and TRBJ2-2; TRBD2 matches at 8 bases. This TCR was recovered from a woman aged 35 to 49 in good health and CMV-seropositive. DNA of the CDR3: TGTGCCAGTAGTGTTAGCGGGACGAACACCGGGGAGCTGTTTTTT. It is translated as CASSVSGTNTGELFF.